This T cell receptor beta chain was identified during a study of blood T cell repertoires in COVID-19. Sequencing was performed with immunoSEQ multiplex PCR; in TCRdb, only in-frame clones are kept and a portion is missing. The table has over 40,000 clones, 83% seen once. Germline values: CDR1 GTSNPN, CDR2 SVGIG (reference sequence). The CDR3 covers 15 residues. Trimming shortened V by 3 bases and J by 2 bases, and 14 bases separated the two germline ends. This sequence originates from a man in his forties with acute or convalescent COVID-19. The V and J genes are TRBV30 and TRBJ1-3; perhaps TRBD1 as D (6 bases). The sequenced sample consisted of peripheral blood. CDR3 sequence reads: CAWRGLGQAGNTIYF. The CDR3 DNA follows: TGTGCCTGGAGAGGCTTGGGACAAGCTGGAAACACCATATATTTT.